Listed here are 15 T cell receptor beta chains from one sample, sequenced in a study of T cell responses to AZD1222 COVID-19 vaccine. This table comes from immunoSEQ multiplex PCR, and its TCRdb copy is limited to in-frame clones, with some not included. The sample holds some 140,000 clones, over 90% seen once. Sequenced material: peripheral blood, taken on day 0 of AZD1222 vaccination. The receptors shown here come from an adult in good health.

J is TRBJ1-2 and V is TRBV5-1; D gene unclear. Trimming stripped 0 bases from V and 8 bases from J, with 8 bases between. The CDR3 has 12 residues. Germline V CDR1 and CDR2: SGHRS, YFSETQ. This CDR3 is CASSLGRRGYTF. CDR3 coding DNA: TGCGCCAGCAGCTTGGGGCGGCGCGGCTACACCTTC.

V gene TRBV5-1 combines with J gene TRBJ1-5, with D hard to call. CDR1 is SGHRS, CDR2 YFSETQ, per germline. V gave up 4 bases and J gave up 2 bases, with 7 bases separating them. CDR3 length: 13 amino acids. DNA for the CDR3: TGCGCCAGCAGCCGGATTGGCAATCAGCCCCAGCATTTT. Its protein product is CASSRIGNQPQHF.

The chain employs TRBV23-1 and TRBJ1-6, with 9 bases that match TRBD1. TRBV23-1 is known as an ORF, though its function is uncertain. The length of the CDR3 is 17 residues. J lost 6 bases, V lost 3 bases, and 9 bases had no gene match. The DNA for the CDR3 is TGCGCCAGCAGTCAGCCTTGGGGACAGGGCAGTAATTCACCCCTCCACTTT. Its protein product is CASSQPWGQGSNSPLHF.

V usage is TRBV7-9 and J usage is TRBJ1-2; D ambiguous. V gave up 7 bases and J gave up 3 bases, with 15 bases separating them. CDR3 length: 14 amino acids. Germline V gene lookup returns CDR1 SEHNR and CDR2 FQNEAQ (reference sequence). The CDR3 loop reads CASIPDTTYYGYTF. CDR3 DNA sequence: TGTGCCAGCATTCCCGACACAACTTACTATGGCTACACCTTC.

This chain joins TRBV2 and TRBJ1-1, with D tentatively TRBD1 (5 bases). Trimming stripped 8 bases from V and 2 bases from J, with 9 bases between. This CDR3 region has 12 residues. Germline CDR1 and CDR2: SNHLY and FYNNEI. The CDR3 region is CASGQGNTEAFF. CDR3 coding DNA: TGTGCCAGCGGGCAGGGAAACACTGAAGCTTTCTTT.

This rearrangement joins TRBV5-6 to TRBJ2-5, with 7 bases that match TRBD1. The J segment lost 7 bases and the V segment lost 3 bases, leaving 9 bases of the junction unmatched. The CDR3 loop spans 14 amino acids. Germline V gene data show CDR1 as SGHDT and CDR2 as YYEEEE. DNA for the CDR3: TGTGCCAGCAGCTCTACAGGGGCCCGAGGGACCCAGTACTTC. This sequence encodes CASSSTGARGTQYF. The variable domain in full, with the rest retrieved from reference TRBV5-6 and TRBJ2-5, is DAGVTQSPTHLIKTRGQQVTLRCSPKSGHDTVSWYQQALGQGPQFIFQYYEEEERQRGNFPDRFSGHQFPNYSSELNVNALLLGDSALYLCASSSTGARGTQYFGPGTRLLVL.

The chain's CDR3 is CASSRGQMNTEAFF. CDR3 in DNA: TGTGCCAGCAGTCGGGGACAGATGAACACTGAAGCTTTCTTT. The chain carries TRBV2 and TRBJ1-1; TRBD1 agrees at 7 bases. The V gene end was trimmed by 5 bases and the J gene end by 0 bases; junction bases not matched to a gene: 3. Per germline, CDR1 SNHLY and CDR2 FYNNEI. The CDR3 consists of 14 residues.

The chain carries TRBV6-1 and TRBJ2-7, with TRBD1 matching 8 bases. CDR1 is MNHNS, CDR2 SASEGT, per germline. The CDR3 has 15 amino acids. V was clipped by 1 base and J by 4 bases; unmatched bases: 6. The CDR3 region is CASSEGHRGRYEQYF. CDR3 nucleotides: TGTGCCAGCAGTGAAGGGCACAGGGGGAGGTACGAGCAGTACTTC.

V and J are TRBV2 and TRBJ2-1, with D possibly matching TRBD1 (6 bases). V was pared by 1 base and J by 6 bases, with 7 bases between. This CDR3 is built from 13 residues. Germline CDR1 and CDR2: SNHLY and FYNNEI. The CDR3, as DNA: TGTGCCAGCAGTGAAGGGGGGCTCAATGAGCAGTTCTTC. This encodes CASSEGGLNEQFF.

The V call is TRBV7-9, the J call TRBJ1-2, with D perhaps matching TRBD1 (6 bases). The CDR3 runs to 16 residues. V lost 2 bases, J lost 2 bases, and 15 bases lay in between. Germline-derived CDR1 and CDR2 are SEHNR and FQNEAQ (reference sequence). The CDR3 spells CASSLRGTGRNYGYTF. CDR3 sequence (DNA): TGTGCCAGCAGCTTAAGGGGGACGGGTAGAAACTATGGCTACACCTTC.

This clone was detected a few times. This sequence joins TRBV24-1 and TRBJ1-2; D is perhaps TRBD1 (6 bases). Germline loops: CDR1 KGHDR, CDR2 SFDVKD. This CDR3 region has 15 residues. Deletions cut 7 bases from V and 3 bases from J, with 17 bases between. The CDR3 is CATRETGIKDYGYTF. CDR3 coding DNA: TGTGCCACCAGAGAGACAGGAATAAAGGACTATGGCTACACCTTC.

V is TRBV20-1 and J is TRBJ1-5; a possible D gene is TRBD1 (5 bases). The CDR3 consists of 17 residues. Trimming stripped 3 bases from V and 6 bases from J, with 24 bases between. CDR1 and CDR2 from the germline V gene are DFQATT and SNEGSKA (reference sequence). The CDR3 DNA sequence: TGCAGTGCTAGTGAGTTTCGTGGGCAGGGTCCGGTTCAGCCCCAGCATTTT. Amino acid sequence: CSASEFRGQGPVQPQHF.

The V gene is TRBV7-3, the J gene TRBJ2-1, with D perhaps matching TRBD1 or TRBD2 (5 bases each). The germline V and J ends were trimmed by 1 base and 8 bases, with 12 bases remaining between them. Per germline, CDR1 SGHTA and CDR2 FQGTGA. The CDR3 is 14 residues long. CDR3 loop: CASSLIGGTDEQFF. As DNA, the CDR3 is TGTGCCAGCAGCTTAATTGGGGGTACCGATGAGCAGTTCTTC.

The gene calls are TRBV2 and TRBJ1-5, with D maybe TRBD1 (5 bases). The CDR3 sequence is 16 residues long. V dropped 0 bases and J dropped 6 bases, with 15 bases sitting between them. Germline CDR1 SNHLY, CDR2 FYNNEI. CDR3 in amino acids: CASSEAGRAVGQPQHF. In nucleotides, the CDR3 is TGTGCCAGCAGTGAAGCGGGCAGGGCGGTGGGTCAGCCCCAGCATTTT.

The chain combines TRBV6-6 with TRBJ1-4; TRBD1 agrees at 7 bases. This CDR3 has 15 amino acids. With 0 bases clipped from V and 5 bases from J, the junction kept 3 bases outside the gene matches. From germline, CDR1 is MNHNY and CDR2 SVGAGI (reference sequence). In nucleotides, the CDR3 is TGTGCCAGCAGTTACTCGGACAGGCCCAATGAAAAACTGTTTTTT. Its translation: CASSYSDRPNEKLFF.